The 19 T cell receptor beta chains below all came from one sample that was sequenced in a study of Graves' ophthalmopathy and Graves' hyperthyroidism. The authors amplified TCR beta CDR3 regions from RNA transcripts. RT-PCR in the first round used HTBI primers; a second-round multiplex PCR followed. TCRdb re-analysed the multiplex PCR reads in MiXCR, keeping a single row per CDR3 protein. The sample comprises 350,000 to 450,000 distinct CDR3 sequences, 20% to 25% of which are singletons, and around 3.2% rests with the top ten. The sequenced material came from peripheral blood. These receptors were obtained from a woman between 18 and 29 years old with stable Graves' hyperthyroidism.

This clonotype was detected many times. The genes are TRBV5-1 and TRBJ2-5; maybe TRBD1 (6 bases). Germline V gives CDR1 SGHRS, CDR2 YFSETQ. The CDR3 has 11 residues. V lost 7 bases and J 4 bases, leaving 8 bases between the germline ends. CDR3: CASAGAETQYF. In nucleotides, the CDR3 is TGCGCCAGCGCAGGGGCAGAGACCCAGTACTTC.

The chain is built from TRBV6-2 or TRBV6-3 and TRBJ2-5, with TRBD2 matching over 13 bases. The germline V gene has CDR1 MNHEY and CDR2 SVGEGT. The CDR3 consists of 16 residues. J was trimmed by 5 bases and V by 2 bases; bases with no gene match: 5. CDR3 DNA sequence: TGTGCCAGCAGTTACGGACTAGCGGGAGTATTCGAGACCCAGTACTTC. Its protein product is CASSYGLAGVFETQYF.

The sample holds one count of this clonotype. The missing conserved phenylalanine or tryptophan at the end of this CDR3 makes a read error likely. The chain recombines TRBV4-1 with TRBJ1-1; D unclear. The CDR3 contains 17 residues. The germline CDR1 and CDR2 sequences are MGHRA and YSYEKL. V shed 1 base and J shed 2 bases, with 17 bases lying between them. CDR3 DNA sequence: TGCGCCAGCAGCCAAGCGATCACGGGGAGGGCTAACACTGAAGCTTTCGTT. Amino acids: CASSQAITGRANTEAFV.

This clonotype was detected many times. The rearrangement uses TRBV19 and TRBJ1-5, with a tentative D call TRBD1 (5 bases). CDR3 size: 13 residues. Germline V gene data show CDR1 as LNHDA and CDR2 as SQIVND (reference sequence). The V end was cut by 11 bases, the J end by 9 bases, with 20 bases between. The CDR3 bases are TGTGCCCCCGGGACGGTCTTGGCGGGGCCCCAGCATTTT. It specifies CAPGTVLAGPQHF.

This clonotype was recorded many times. The chain joins TRBV2 to TRBJ1-1; maybe TRBD1 (5 bases). Trimming removed 6 bases from V and 7 bases from J, with 9 bases in between. Germline-derived CDR1 and CDR2 are SNHLY and FYNNEI. The CDR3 sequence is 11 residues long. CDR3: CASREGIEAFF. CDR3 in DNA: TGTGCCAGCAGAGAGGGGATTGAAGCTTTCTTT.

This clonotype has ten or more counts. The chain uses TRBV7-2 and TRBJ2-7; 14 bases are a match to TRBD2. CDR3 length equals 15 residues. The V gene's germline CDR1 is SGHTA and CDR2 FQGNSA. With V trimmed by 5 bases and J by 3 bases, 3 bases remained unmatched. CDR3 sequence reads: CASSTGTSGGYEQYF. The DNA for the CDR3 is TGTGCCAGCAGCACCGGGACTAGCGGGGGCTACGAGCAGTACTTC.

This clonotype showed up many times. The chain combines TRBV7-9 with TRBJ1-2, with 7 bases fitting TRBD1. This CDR3 has 14 residues. The J segment lost 7 bases and the V segment lost 1 base, leaving 6 bases of the junction unmatched. The germline V gene encodes CDR1 SEHNR and CDR2 FQNEAQ (reference sequence). CDR3 protein: CASSLDRGNGGYTF. CDR3 nucleotides: TGTGCCAGCAGCTTAGACAGGGGAAATGGTGGCTACACCTTC.

This clonotype came up many times. This chain joins TRBV10-2 and TRBJ2-5; D not resolved. CDR3 length equals 12 residues. Per germline, CDR1 WSHSY and CDR2 SAAADI. Trimming removed 2 bases at V and 5 bases at J, with 6 bases between. DNA of the CDR3: TGCGCCAGCAGTGAGGGGCTGGAGACCCAGTACTTC. Amino acids: CASSEGLETQYF.

This clonotype was seen ten or more times. The rearrangement links TRBV15 to TRBJ2-4; D is uncertain. The length of the CDR3 is 15 residues. The germline CDR1 and CDR2 sequences are LNHNV and YYDKDF (reference sequence). The V end lost 2 bases, the J end lost 7 bases, and 15 bases lay between the germline ends. CDR3 protein: CATSRSWVRMNIQYF. In nucleotides, the CDR3 is TGTGCCACCAGCAGATCTTGGGTCAGGATGAACATTCAGTACTTC.

This clonotype was observed a few times. The V gene is TRBV29-1, the J gene TRBJ1-1; D unclear. Deletions cut 5 bases from V and 2 bases from J, with 9 bases between. Germline CDR1 SQVTM, CDR2 ANQGSEA. This CDR3 spans 12 amino acids. This CDR3 is CSVMAGNTEAFF. CDR3 nucleotide sequence: TGCAGCGTTATGGCCGGAAACACTGAAGCTTTCTTT.

This chain links TRBV18 with TRBJ2-2; 12 bases fit TRBD2. Germline trimming cut 4 bases from V and 0 bases from J; bases unmatched to any gene: 6. The CDR3 has 18 residues. Germline lookup yields CDR1 KGHSH and CDR2 LQKENI. CDR3 in DNA: TGTGCCAGCTCACGCTTACTAGCGGGAGGATCGAACACCGGGGAGCTGTTTTTT. Residues: CASSRLLAGGSNTGELFF.

This clonotype was picked up many times. This sequence joins TRBV28 and TRBJ1-1; 10 bases map to TRBD1. The CDR3 consists of 16 residues. The V segment lost 5 bases and the J segment 5 bases; nucleotides outside the gene matches: 11. Germline CDR1 MDHEN, CDR2 SYDVKM. DNA of the CDR3: TGTGCCAGCAGTGGCCGACAGGGGGCCCGACTTACTGAAGCTTTCTTT. Protein sequence: CASSGRQGARLTEAFF. The complete variable domain, with remaining parts taken from reference TRBV28 and TRBJ1-1, reads DVKVTQSSRYLVKRTGEKVFLECVQDMDHENMFWYRQDPGLGLRLIYFSYDVKMKEKGDIPEGYSVSREKKERFSLILESASTNQTSMYLCASSGRQGARLTEAFFGQGTRLTVV.

This chain connects TRBV9 to TRBJ2-7; TRBD2 is a possible D gene (6 bases). CDR3 length: 17 residues. Germline V gene sequence: CDR1 SGDLS, CDR2 YYNGEE. Trimming cost V 1 base and J 0 bases, with 17 bases left between them. The CDR3 nucleotides are TGTGCCAGCAGCGTAACGGGAGAAGGACTCAGCTCCTACGAGCAGTACTTC. It codes for CASSVTGEGLSSYEQYF.

About this clonotype itself: A read error may explain this, as a much larger clone is one base away. The V call is TRBV11-3, the J call TRBJ2-2, with D possibly matching TRBD2 (6 bases). The germline CDR1 and CDR2 sequences are SGHNT and YENEEA. The CDR3 runs 13 residues. The CDR3 region has the DNA TGTGCCAGCAGCACACAAGGCACCGGGGGGCTGTTTTTT. Translation: CASSTQGTGGLFF.

This clonotype showed up just a few times. V gene TRBV3-1 combines with J gene TRBJ1-2, with TRBD1 matching 7 bases. The CDR3 is 14 amino acids. J lost 4 bases, V lost 5 bases, and 7 bases had no gene match. Germline V lookup: CDR1 LGHDT, CDR2 YNNKEL (reference sequence). The CDR3 bases are TGTGCCAGCAGCTCCCCGGGACAGACCTATGGCTACACCTTC. Translating gives CASSSPGQTYGYTF.

This clonotype was seen ten or more times. V is TRBV20-1 and J is TRBJ2-5; D is perhaps TRBD2 (6 bases). CDR1 DFQATT and CDR2 SNEGSKA come from the germline V gene (reference sequence). Trimming removed 2 bases at V and 5 bases at J, with 6 bases between. CDR3 length equals 11 residues. The CDR3 region is CSARRGETQYF. The CDR3 nucleotides are TGCAGTGCTAGACGGGGGGAGACCCAGTACTTC.

In its sample, this clonotype was seen many times. The V call is TRBV7-9, the J call TRBJ2-2; unclear D gene. Germline CDR1 is SEHNR and CDR2 is FQNEAQ (reference sequence). The V end was cut by 2 bases, the J end by 3 bases, with 4 bases between. The CDR3 is 13 residues long. The CDR3: CASSLFYTGELFF. Written as DNA, the CDR3 is TGTGCCAGCAGCTTATTCTACACCGGGGAGCTGTTTTTT.

This clonotype was detected many times. The chain uses TRBV28 and TRBJ2-7; D call uncertain. Per germline, CDR1 MDHEN and CDR2 SYDVKM. The CDR3 has 14 residues. The germline V and J ends were trimmed by 1 base and 2 bases, with 9 bases remaining between them. The CDR3 protein is CASSLSQETYEQYF. CDR3 coding DNA: TGTGCCAGCAGTTTATCGCAGGAAACCTACGAGCAGTACTTC. The whole variable domain, remainder taken from reference TRBV28 and TRBJ2-7, is DVKVTQSSRYLVKRTGEKVFLECVQDMDHENMFWYRQDPGLGLRLIYFSYDVKMKEKGDIPEGYSVSREKKERFSLILESASTNQTSMYLCASSLSQETYEQYFGPGTRLTVT.

This rearrangement joins TRBV7-3 to TRBJ2-2, with 10 bases lining up with TRBD2. The germline gives CDR1 SGHTA, CDR2 FQGTGA. The CDR3 totals 16 residues. The junction had 7 bases not matched to a gene; V was cut back by 5 bases and J by 4 bases. The CDR3 bases are TGTGCCAGCAGCCCCCTAGCGGGAGTCGGCACCGGGGAGCTGTTTTTT. It translates to CASSPLAGVGTGELFF.